These 5 T cell receptor beta chains were sequenced from one sample in a study of tumor-infiltrating lymphocytes in primary liver carcinoma. They got blood RNA out of unsorted whole blood and also pulled out germline DNA. Total RNA amounting to around 530 ng was the source from which TCR beta cDNA was made with a constant-region primer. For TCR beta, libraries were produced by three nested multiplex PCR rounds using slightly modified ARM-PCR. TRBV1-TRBV30 forward primers and a C-beta reverse primer were used in the first two PCR rounds, which each ran for ten to eleven cycles. Using its own MiXCR run on the multiplex PCR reads, TCRdb lists one record per CDR3 protein. In the table there are approximately 330,000 distinct CDR3 sequences, around 60% of which are singletons. The sample comprised peripheral blood. The receptors shown here come from a man aged 40-55 years with primary liver carcinoma and hepatitis B virus infection.

J is TRBJ2-6 and V is TRBV12-3 or TRBV12-4, with D unresolved. V lost 2 bases, J lost 12 bases, and 14 bases lay in between. The CDR3 covers 14 residues. The CDR3 region is CASSLWVGVSVLTF. CDR3 coding DNA: TGTGCCAGCAGTTTATGGGTTGGGGTGAGCGTCCTGACTTTC.

Concerning this clonotype itself: A much larger clonotype is one base distant, so this may be a read error. This sequence joins TRBV6-2 or TRBV6-3 and TRBJ2-7, with a weak D call TRBD2 (6 bases). CDR3 length: 15 residues. Germline CDR1 is MNHEY and CDR2 is SVGEGT. CDR3 residues: CTSSYSRESLVEQYF. For the CDR3, the DNA is TGTACCAGCAGTTACTCCCGGGAGTCCCTAGTCGAGCAGTACTTC.

This clonotype was found once. Germline and junction disagree at one end, which may indicate a read error. The chain is built from TRBV11-2 and TRBJ2-1; D ambiguous. The CDR3 is made up of 13 amino acids. Per germline, CDR1 SGHAT and CDR2 FQNNGV. For the CDR3, the DNA is TGTGTCAGCAGCTTGGTACTCTACAATGAGCAGTTCTTC. Amino acids: CVSSLVLYNEQFF.

The J gene is TRBJ2-5, the V gene TRBV19; 8 nucleotides match TRBD1. The CDR3 consists of 13 residues. In germline, CDR1 is LNHDA, CDR2 SQIVND (reference sequence). The trim removed 6 bases at V and 11 bases at J, leaving 11 bases unmatched. The CDR3 loop is CASSQKWDRTQYF. CDR3 DNA sequence: TGTGCCAGTAGCCAAAAATGGGACAGGACTCAGTACTTC.

On this clonotype itself: This could be a read error, since a much larger clone is one nucleotide away. The chain combines TRBV6-2 or TRBV6-3 with TRBJ1-2; D is undetermined. Germline CDR1 MNHEY, CDR2 SVGEGT. The CDR3 extends over 12 amino acids. CDR3 protein: CVSSEQHYGYTF. In DNA, the CDR3 is TGTGTCAGCAGCGAACAGCACTATGGCTACACCTTC.